The table lists the clone carrying this TCR beta chain with a few counts. The time point here: newly diagnosed GD, antithyroid drugs for less than 3 months. PBMC-extracted RNA yielded the TCR library. These data originate in a study of regulatory T cells in long-lasting Graves disease. On the study more broadly: Less than 3 months of antithyroid drugs had been taken by newly diagnosed Graves' patients.

Arm-PCR of CDR3 regions and iRepertoire HTBI primers were the basis on which TCR beta libraries were built. TCRdb recomputed calls from the multiplex PCR reads with MiXCR, one row per CDR3 protein. The sample contains about 500,000 distinct CDR3 sequences, around 15% of which appear only once. The sample also formed part of further work on T cells in Graves' hyperthyroidism and ophthalmopathy.

Sequenced here: peripheral blood mononuclear cells (PBMCs), sampled at new diagnosis, from a patient treated with antithyroid drugs. The clonotype comes from a man aged 40-49 years with Graves disease.

The CDR3 spells CASSGGGAQIYF. The CDR3, as DNA: TGTGCCAGCAGCGGCGGCGGGGCTCAAATATATTTT. V is TRBV7-9 and J is TRBJ1-3; tentatively, D is TRBD1 (5 bases). CDR3 size: 12 residues. The V gene's germline CDR1 is SEHNR and CDR2 FQNEAQ (reference sequence). V was trimmed by 5 bases and J by 13 bases, leaving 15 bases between them.